These 31 T cell receptor beta chains originate from one sample sequenced in a study of blood T cell repertoires in COVID-19 (dated by TCRdb to the early 2020s). To prepare the library, the immunoSEQ multiplex PCR assay was applied. Not all clones reach the TCRdb copy of this immuneACCESS table, which keeps in-frame sequences only. Checked studies attribute under half of the gap to unresolved V genes and leave the rest unexplained. A total of approximately 210,000 clones appear in this sample, around 92% of them only once. The ten largest make up 1.2% of the sample. Sequenced: peripheral blood. These TCRs come from a man in his thirties or forties with acute or convalescent COVID-19.

This clone was counted a single time. The rearrangement uses TRBV28 and TRBJ2-2; D uncertain. The CDR3 runs to 14 residues. Per germline, CDR1 MDHEN and CDR2 SYDVKM. V shed 7 bases and J shed 3 bases, with 12 bases lying between them. CDR3: CASTLLRDTGELFF. The CDR3 nucleotides are TGTGCCAGCACCCTACTTCGGGACACCGGGGAGCTGTTTTTT.

Worth noting for this clone: The sample contains more than one DNA sequence encoding this CDR3. The chain recombines TRBV5-1 with TRBJ2-3; TRBD2 agrees at 10 bases. This CDR3 region has 16 residues. Germline-derived CDR1 and CDR2 are SGHRS and YFSETQ. Unmatched junction bases numbered 2, after V lost 0 bases and J lost 1 base. CDR3 region: CASSLGLAGGTDTQYF. CDR3 bases: TGCGCCAGCAGCTTGGGGCTAGCGGGAGGCACAGATACGCAGTATTTT.

The chain has TRBV28 and TRBJ2-1; maybe TRBD1 (6 bases). Germline V gene sequence: CDR1 MDHEN, CDR2 SYDVKM. V was trimmed by 6 bases and J by 9 bases, leaving 12 bases between them. This CDR3 comprises 12 residues. CDR3 bases: TGTGCCAGCAGGTTGGGACAAACTGAGCAGTTCTTC. Translating it yields CASRLGQTEQFF. Filled out from reference TRBV28 and TRBJ2-1, the complete variable domain reads DVKVTQSSRYLVKRTGEKVFLECVQDMDHENMFWYRQDPGLGLRLIYFSYDVKMKEKGDIPEGYSVSREKKERFSLILESASTNQTSMYLCASRLGQTEQFFGPGTRLTVL.

V gene TRBV19 combines with J gene TRBJ1-1; no definite D call. CDR1 LNHDA and CDR2 SQIVND come from the germline V gene (reference sequence). The V and J ends lost 6 bases and 7 bases respectively, with 12 bases between them. This CDR3 region has 12 residues. The CDR3 DNA sequence: TGTGCCAGTAGAATACCTCCAGATGAAGCTTTCTTT. This translates into CASRIPPDEAFF.

This chain connects TRBV5-1 to TRBJ1-6, with 8 bases matching TRBD1. The junction had 6 bases not matched to a gene; V was cut back by 4 bases and J by 6 bases. This CDR3 comprises 15 residues. Germline CDR1 reads SGHRS; CDR2 reads YFSETQ. In nucleotides, the CDR3 is TGCGCCAGCAGCCGAACAGGGGGTCGTAATTCACCCCTCCACTTT. Translating gives CASSRTGGRNSPLHF.

The chain carries TRBV5-1 and TRBJ2-3; TRBD1 matches at 8 bases. The CDR3 totals 15 residues. The trim removed 1 base at V and 4 bases at J, leaving 5 bases unmatched. CDR1 is SGHRS, CDR2 YFSETQ, per germline. CDR3 protein: CASSLQGARADTQYF. The DNA of the CDR3 is TGCGCCAGCAGCTTGCAGGGGGCTCGGGCAGATACGCAGTATTTT.

This rearrangement joins TRBV6-5 to TRBJ1-5; the D gene is possibly TRBD1 (5 bases). V lost 2 bases to trimming and J lost 2 bases, with 10 bases between them. The CDR3 covers 15 residues. The germline gives CDR1 MNHEY, CDR2 SVGAGI. The DNA for the CDR3 is TGTGCCAGCAGTTACACAGGAGGGGGCAATCAGCCCCAGCATTTT. This sequence encodes CASSYTGGGNQPQHF.

V gene TRBV6-5 combines with J gene TRBJ2-1; D is possibly TRBD2 (7 bases). Trimming stripped 4 bases from V and 6 bases from J, with 13 bases between. Germline CDR1 and CDR2: MNHEY and SVGAGI. This CDR3 comprises 14 residues. The CDR3 DNA follows: TGTGCCAGCAGTTTGTGGGGGGGCCGCAATGAGCAGTTCTTC. As protein: CASSLWGGRNEQFF.

The gene calls are TRBV7-9 and TRBJ2-7; D is ambiguous. CDR1 and CDR2 (germline): SEHNR, FQNEAQ (reference sequence). V lost 3 bases and J 7 bases, leaving 7 bases between the germline ends. This CDR3 is 11 amino acids long. The CDR3 DNA reads TGTGCCAGCAGCTTCAATCGGGAGCAGTACTTC. Protein: CASSFNREQYF.

This rearrangement joins TRBV4-1 to TRBJ2-5; a weak D match, TRBD2 (5 bases). The CDR3 length is 13 residues. Germline assignment: CDR1 MGHRA and CDR2 YSYEKL. V was shortened by 6 bases and J by 3 bases, with 11 bases between the two germline ends. The CDR3 bases are TGCGCCAGCAGTGCAGACGGGGAAGAGACCCAGTACTTC. It translates to CASSADGEETQYF.

The chain combines TRBV2 with TRBJ2-1; 7 bases match TRBD2. Germline assignment: CDR1 SNHLY and CDR2 FYNNEI. J lost 10 bases, V lost 3 bases, and 12 bases had no gene match. The CDR3 extends over 15 amino acids. CDR3 residues: CASSENGLGGQEQFF. The CDR3 bases are TGTGCCAGCAGTGAGAATGGACTAGGAGGCCAGGAGCAGTTCTTC.

The V call is TRBV5-4, the J call TRBJ2-1; 7 bases align to TRBD1. Germline CDR1 is SGHNT and CDR2 is YYREEE (reference sequence). CDR3 length: 15 residues. The junction had 10 bases not matched to a gene; V was cut back by 4 bases and J by 6 bases. In DNA form, the CDR3 reads TGTGCCAGCAGCCAAGGGGGCATCTACTTCAATGAGCAGTTCTTC. It codes for CASSQGGIYFNEQFF.

This rearrangement joins TRBV28 to TRBJ1-2, with a possible D match to TRBD1 (5 bases). The V end lost 4 bases, the J end lost 4 bases, and 19 bases lay between the germline ends. This CDR3 comprises 16 residues. Germline loops: CDR1 MDHEN, CDR2 SYDVKM. This chain's CDR3 is CASSSINLGGLYGYTF. The CDR3, as DNA: TGTGCCAGCAGTTCGATCAACCTGGGGGGTCTCTATGGCTACACCTTC.

This clone was seen a handful of times. The V gene is TRBV7-9, the J gene TRBJ2-1; TRBD2 matches 8 bases. In germline, CDR1 is SEHNR, CDR2 FQNEAQ (reference sequence). V dropped 5 bases and J dropped 9; count of bases not matched to a gene: 12. The CDR3 consists of 15 residues. The DNA for the CDR3 is TGTGCCAGCAGCCCGGATCAGCGGGGGACCAGTGAGCAGTTCTTC. Protein: CASSPDQRGTSEQFF. Together with reference TRBV7-9 and TRBJ2-1, the CDR3 gives the full variable domain: DTGVSQNPRHKITKRGQNVTFRCDPISEHNRLYWYRQTLGQGPEFLTYFQNEAQLEKSRLLSDRFSAERPKGSFSTLEIQRTEQGDSAMYLCASSPDQRGTSEQFFGPGTRLTVL.

This sequence joins TRBV30 and TRBJ1-5; possibly TRBD1 for D (6 bases). The CDR3 loop spans 11 amino acids. CDR1 is GTSNPN, CDR2 SVGIG, per germline (reference sequence). V lost 1 base and J lost 9, with 7 bases in between. The CDR3 DNA reads TGTGCCTGGAGTGAAGGGGGGCCCCAGCATTTT. It codes for CAWSEGGPQHF. Full variable domain (rest looked up from reference TRBV30 and TRBJ1-5): SQTIHQWPATLVQPVGSPLSLECTVEGTSNPNLYWYRQAAGRGLQLLFYSVGIGQISSEVPQNLSASRPQDRQFILSSKKLLLSDSGFYLCAWSEGGPQHFGDGTRLSIL.

V and J are TRBV29-1 and TRBJ1-5; D perhaps matches TRBD1 (6 bases). The germline V gene has CDR1 SQVTM and CDR2 ANQGSEA. This CDR3 contains 14 residues. With 4 bases removed from V and 5 bases from J, the gap between germline ends came to 15 bases. CDR3 coding DNA: TGCAGCGTTGCGGTTGGGGACAATTATCAGCCCCAGCATTTT. Translating gives CSVAVGDNYQPQHF.

The CDR3 sequence: CASSFFHRGVWEQYF. The DNA of the CDR3 is TGTGCCAGCAGTTTTTTTCACAGGGGAGTATGGGAGCAGTACTTC. J is TRBJ2-7 and V is TRBV28; 7 positions agree with TRBD1. V lost 3 bases and J lost 7; bases outside the gene matches: 12. This CDR3 has 15 residues. Germline CDR1 reads MDHEN; CDR2 reads SYDVKM. Complete variable domain (other parts from reference TRBV28 and TRBJ2-7): DVKVTQSSRYLVKRTGEKVFLECVQDMDHENMFWYRQDPGLGLRLIYFSYDVKMKEKGDIPEGYSVSREKKERFSLILESASTNQTSMYLCASSFFHRGVWEQYFGPGTRLTVT.

The V gene is TRBV18, the J gene TRBJ1-5; D is ambiguous. V lost 7 bases to trimming and J lost 3 bases, with 10 bases between them. Germline CDR1 and CDR2: KGHSH and LQKENI. There are 13 residues in the CDR3. The CDR3 here is CASFPGFNQPQHF. The CDR3 DNA is TGTGCCAGCTTCCCGGGTTTCAATCAGCCCCAGCATTTT.

The chain links TRBV7-9 to TRBJ2-1, with D possibly TRBD2 on 6 matching bases. Germline values: CDR1 SEHNR, CDR2 FQNEAQ (reference sequence). The CDR3 spans 15 residues. V shed 5 bases and J shed 5 bases, with 16 bases lying between them. The CDR3 sequence is CASSPRLALHNEQFF. CDR3 DNA: TGTGCCAGCAGCCCCCGGCTAGCGCTCCACAATGAGCAGTTCTTC.

The genes are TRBV6-1 and TRBJ2-7, with TRBD1 as a possible D gene (6 bases). The germline V and J ends were trimmed by 5 bases and 0 bases, with 8 bases remaining between them. The CDR3 runs 13 residues. The germline V gene has CDR1 MNHNS and CDR2 SASEGT. For the CDR3, the DNA is TGTGCCAGCAGTTTAGGGGGCTCCTACGAGCAGTACTTC. This translates into CASSLGGSYEQYF.

The gene calls are TRBV9 and TRBJ2-1; D is unclear. This CDR3 contains 15 residues. Trimming left V 0 bases short and J 9 bases short, with 16 bases between. Germline CDR1 is SGDLS and CDR2 is YYNGEE. This CDR3 is CASSVVSGPLSEQFF. The CDR3 DNA reads as TGTGCCAGCAGCGTAGTTAGTGGGCCATTGAGTGAGCAGTTCTTC.

This clone was seen only once. The chain links TRBV4-1 to TRBJ1-2; 7 bases fit TRBD1. Germline V gives CDR1 MGHRA, CDR2 YSYEKL. This CDR3 has 14 amino acids. The trim removed 3 bases at V and 7 bases at J, leaving 8 bases unmatched. Here the CDR3 DNA reads TGCGCCAGCAGCCAGGATTTTTCAGGGGGTGGCTACACCTTC. Translating it yields CASSQDFSGGGYTF.

The V and J genes are TRBV6-6 and TRBJ1-1; D remains unclear. The CDR3 sequence is 13 residues long. Trimming cost V 11 bases and J 0 bases, with 13 bases left between them. CDR1 is MNHNY and CDR2 is SVGAGI in the germline V gene (reference sequence). The CDR3: CASLYSMNTEAFF. In DNA form, the CDR3 reads TGTGCCTCGCTGTACAGCATGAACACTGAAGCTTTCTTT.

V and J are TRBV6-1 and TRBJ1-1, with a tentative D call TRBD1 (5 bases). CDR3 length: 15 amino acids. Germline V gene lookup returns CDR1 MNHNS and CDR2 SASEGT. V was shortened by 0 bases and J by 2 bases, with 10 bases between the two germline ends. CDR3 in amino acids: CASSEASTGNTEAFF. The CDR3 nucleotides are TGTGCCAGCAGTGAAGCCTCAACAGGAAACACTGAAGCTTTCTTT.

The chain has TRBV11-2 and TRBJ2-3; D perhaps matches TRBD2 (5 bases). Germline CDR1 is SGHAT and CDR2 is FQNNGV. Trimming removed 8 bases from V and 0 bases from J, with 9 bases in between. The CDR3 contains 13 residues. CDR3 loop: CASGGQSTDTQYF. CDR3 DNA: TGTGCCAGCGGCGGGCAGAGCACAGATACGCAGTATTTT.

The chain combines TRBV7-9 with TRBJ2-1; tentative D call: TRBD2 (5 bases). Germline CDR1 SEHNR, CDR2 FQNEAQ (reference sequence). V lost 4 bases and J lost 10, with 11 bases in between. CDR3 size: 12 residues. CDR3 region: CASSSHTREQFF. DNA of the CDR3: TGTGCCAGCAGCTCTCACACTAGGGAGCAGTTCTTC. The full variable domain, rest sourced from reference TRBV7-9 and TRBJ2-1, is DTGVSQNPRHKITKRGQNVTFRCDPISEHNRLYWYRQTLGQGPEFLTYFQNEAQLEKSRLLSDRFSAERPKGSFSTLEIQRTEQGDSAMYLCASSSHTREQFFGPGTRLTVL.

The genes are TRBV5-5 and TRBJ2-2, with D perhaps matching TRBD2 (5 bases). This CDR3 contains 13 residues. V dropped 0 bases and J dropped 5 bases, with 5 bases sitting between them. Looked up from germline, CDR1 is SGHKS and CDR2 is YYEKEE (reference sequence). The CDR3 DNA reads as TGTGCCAGCAGCTTGGCGGGGACCGGGGAGCTGTTTTTT. It is translated as CASSLAGTGELFF.

V is TRBV10-3 and J is TRBJ2-7, with 7 bases identical to TRBD2. Looked up from germline, CDR1 is ENHRY and CDR2 is SYGVKD. Trimming at V came to 2 bases and at J to 5 bases, leaving 6 bases not matched to a gene. CDR3 size: 14 residues. CDR3 in DNA: TGTGCCATCAGTGAGGGACTAGGGTCCCACGAGCAGTACTTC. This encodes CAISEGLGSHEQYF.

V is TRBV9 and J is TRBJ2-3; unclear D gene. With 4 bases removed from V and 2 bases from J, the gap between germline ends came to 8 bases. The CDR3 has 13 residues. Germline loops: CDR1 SGDLS, CDR2 YYNGEE. The chain's CDR3 is CASSPSTTDTQYF. The CDR3 DNA reads TGTGCCAGCAGCCCCAGTACCACAGATACGCAGTATTTT.

The chain employs TRBV29-1 and TRBJ2-4; 12 bases match TRBD2. CDR3 length: 17 residues. The junction had 8 bases not matched to a gene; V was cut back by 5 bases and J by 0 bases. CDR1 and CDR2 (germline): SQVTM, ANQGSEA. The CDR3 loop reads CSVRRTSGIIAKNIQYF. The CDR3 DNA sequence: TGCAGCGTTAGGCGGACTAGCGGGATCATAGCCAAAAACATTCAGTACTTC.

This clone was observed a few times. V gene TRBV3-1 (or the pseudogene TRBV3-2) combines with J gene TRBJ2-2; D may be TRBD2 (5 bases). Trimming took 1 base from V and 7 from J, leaving 13 bases between them. Looked up from germline, CDR1 is LGHDT and CDR2 is YNNKEL (reference sequence). The CDR3 sequence is 15 residues long. The CDR3 coding sequence is TGTGCCAGCAGCCAAGCTGCGGACTGGAACGGGGAGCTGTTTTTT. This codes for CASSQAADWNGELFF.